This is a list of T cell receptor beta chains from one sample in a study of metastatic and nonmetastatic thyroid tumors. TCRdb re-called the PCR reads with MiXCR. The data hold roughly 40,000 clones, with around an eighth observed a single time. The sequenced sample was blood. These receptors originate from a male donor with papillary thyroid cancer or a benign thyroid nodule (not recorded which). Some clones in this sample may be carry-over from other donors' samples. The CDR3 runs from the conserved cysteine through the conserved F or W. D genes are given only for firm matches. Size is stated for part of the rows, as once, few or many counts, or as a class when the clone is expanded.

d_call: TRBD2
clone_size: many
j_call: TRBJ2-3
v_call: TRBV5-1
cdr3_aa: CASSPTSGSWTDTQYF

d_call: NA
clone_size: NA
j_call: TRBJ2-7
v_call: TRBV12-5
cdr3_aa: CASAPGAYEQYF

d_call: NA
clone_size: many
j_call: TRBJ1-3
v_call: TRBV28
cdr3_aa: CASSLPGNTGNTIYF

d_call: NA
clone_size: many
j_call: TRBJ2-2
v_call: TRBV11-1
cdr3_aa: CASSPGAGTNTGELFF

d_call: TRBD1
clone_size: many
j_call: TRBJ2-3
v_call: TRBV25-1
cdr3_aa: CASSEDRGRRDTQYF

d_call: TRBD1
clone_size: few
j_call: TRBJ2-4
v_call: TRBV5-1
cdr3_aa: CASSAGGQDIQYF

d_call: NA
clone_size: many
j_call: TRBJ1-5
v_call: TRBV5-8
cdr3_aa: CASSLGVGNQPQHF

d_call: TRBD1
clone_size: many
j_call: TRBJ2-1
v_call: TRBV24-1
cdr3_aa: CATSEAGQVSYNEQFF

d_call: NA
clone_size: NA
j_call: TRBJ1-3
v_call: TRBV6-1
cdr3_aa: CAITHDRGGGRNTIYF

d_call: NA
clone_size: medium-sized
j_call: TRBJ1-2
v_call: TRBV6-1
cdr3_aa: CASREGGRAYGYTF

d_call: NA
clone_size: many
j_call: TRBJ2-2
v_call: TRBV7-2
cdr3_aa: CASSRQNGELFF

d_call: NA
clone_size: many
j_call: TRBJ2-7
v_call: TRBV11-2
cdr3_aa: CASSRQLGGKLFYEQYF

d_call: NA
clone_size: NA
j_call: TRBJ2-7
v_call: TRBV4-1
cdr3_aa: CASSPPPDSYEQYF

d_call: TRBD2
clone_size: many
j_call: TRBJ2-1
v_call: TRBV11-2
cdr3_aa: CASSFGGDNEQFF

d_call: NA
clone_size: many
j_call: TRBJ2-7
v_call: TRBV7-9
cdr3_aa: CASSPGRDPYEQYF

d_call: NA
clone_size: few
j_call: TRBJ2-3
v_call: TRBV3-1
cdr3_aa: CASSQQGLDTQYF

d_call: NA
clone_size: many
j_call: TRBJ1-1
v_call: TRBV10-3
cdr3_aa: CAISESQGLVYNENTEAFF

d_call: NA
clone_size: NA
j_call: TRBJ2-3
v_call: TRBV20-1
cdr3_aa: CSARGVIDTQYF

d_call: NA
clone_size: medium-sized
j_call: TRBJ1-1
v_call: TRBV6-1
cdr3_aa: CASSTGRVTEAFF

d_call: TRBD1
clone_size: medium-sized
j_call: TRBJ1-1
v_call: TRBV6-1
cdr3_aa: CASKDRGLTEAFF

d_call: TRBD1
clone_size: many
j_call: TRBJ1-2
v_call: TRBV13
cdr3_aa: CASSPKTGEWYGYTF

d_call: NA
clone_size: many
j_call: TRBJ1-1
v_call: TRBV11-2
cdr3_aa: CASSLEYVNTEAFF

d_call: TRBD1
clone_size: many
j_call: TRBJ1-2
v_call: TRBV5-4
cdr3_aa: CASSLDRGVDGYTF

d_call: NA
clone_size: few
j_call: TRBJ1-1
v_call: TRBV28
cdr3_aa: CASSLRGRLNTEAFF

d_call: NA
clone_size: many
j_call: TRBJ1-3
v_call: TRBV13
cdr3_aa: CASSFRTRGNTIYF

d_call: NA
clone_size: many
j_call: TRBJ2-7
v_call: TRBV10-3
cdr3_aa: CAISESLATNRYEQYF

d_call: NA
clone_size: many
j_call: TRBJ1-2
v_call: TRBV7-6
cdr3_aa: CASSLLLGGSAFYGYTF

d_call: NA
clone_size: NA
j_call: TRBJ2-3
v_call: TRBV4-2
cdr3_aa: CASSGGWCGTSTDTQYF